The entry below gives a single TCR beta chain sequence along with its context. This sample was taken from a study of blood T cells in healthy people across ages. Sample-barcoded 5' priming and a J-beta primer mix drove a second PCR of about 7 to 11 cycles. TCRdb re-analysed the 5' RACE reads in MiXCR, keeping a single row per CDR3 protein. The table lists roughly 1.4 million distinct CDR3 sequences, approximately 60% of them singletons, with under 8.5% in the top ten. The V gene's germline CDR1 is SGHVS and CDR2 FQNEAQ. The CDR3 is made up of 16 amino acids. The V and J ends lost 1 base and 1 base, in that order; junction bases with no gene match: 6.

This sequence joins TRBV7-8 and TRBJ2-7; 8 bases fit TRBD2. The sample comprised blood. The TCR sequence derives from a man younger than 30 in good health. This CDR3 is CASSLVAGGTSYEQYF. CDR3 in DNA: TGTGCCAGCAGCTTAGTTGCGGGAGGCACTTCCTACGAGCAGTACTTC.